These 15 T cell receptor beta chains originate from one sample sequenced in a study of molecular identifiers for immune sequencing clone quantification. TCRdb re-derived calls from the PCR reads in MiXCR, one entry per CDR3 protein. The sample lists 460,000 or so distinct CDR3 sequences, around 23% occurring once. The sequenced sample was naive CD8+ T cells from blood, with Jurkat cell RNA spiked in. The subset: FACS-sorted CD8+CD4-CCR7+CD45RA+ naive T cells. Receptors were obtained from a human donor in good health. Some libraries in this study had Jurkat cell RNA spiked in.

Of note for this clonotype: Just one base apart from a much larger clone, this may be a read error. The chain has TRBV28 and TRBJ1-5; 8 bases are a match to TRBD1. V dropped 5 bases and J dropped 2; count of bases not matched to a gene: 5. CDR1 and CDR2 (germline): MDHEN, SYDVKM. CDR3 length equals 15 residues. For the CDR3, the DNA is TGTGCCAGCAGTGGGACAGGTTCTGGCAATCAGCCCCAGCATTTT. Translated, it gives CASSGTGSGNQPQHF.

Regarding this clonotype: Germline is not matched at one junction end, which may reflect a read error. The rearrangement links TRBV7-9 to TRBJ2-3, with 7 bases aligning to TRBD1. The CDR3 has 16 amino acids. Germline CDR1 reads SEHNR; CDR2 reads FQNEAQ (reference sequence). The CDR3 nucleotides are TGTGCCAGCAGCCCAAGGACAGGAAAGCCTGCAGATACGCAGGATTTT. The encoded protein is CASSPRTGKPADTQDF.

This clonotype was seen a handful of times. This chain connects TRBV19 to TRBJ1-1; possibly TRBD1 for D (5 bases). Trimming shortened V by 3 bases and J by 1 base, and 9 bases separated the two germline ends. The CDR3 contains 14 residues. In germline, CDR1 is LNHDA, CDR2 SQIVND (reference sequence). The CDR3 DNA sequence: TGTGCCAGTAGTATGGGACTGACGAACACTGAAGCTTTCTTT. Amino acid sequence: CASSMGLTNTEAFF. Full variable domain (rest looked up from reference TRBV19 and TRBJ1-1): DGGITQSPKYLFRKEGQNVTLSCEQNLNHDAMYWYRQDPGQGLRLIYYSQIVNDFQKGDIAEGYSVSREKKESFPLTVTSAQKNPTAFYLCASSMGLTNTEAFFGQGTRLTVV.

V and J are TRBV27 and TRBJ2-7; 12 bases agree with TRBD2. Trimming cost V 5 bases and J 2 bases; bases outside gene matches: 4. Germline loops: CDR1 MNHEY, CDR2 SMNVEV (reference sequence). The length of the CDR3 is 15 residues. The CDR3 here is CASSLRLAGAYEQYF. CDR3 in DNA: TGTGCCAGCAGTCTAAGACTAGCGGGAGCCTACGAGCAGTACTTC.

This clonotype occurred many times. The chain is built from TRBV5-6 and TRBJ1-1, with 10 bases aligning to TRBD1. CDR1 is SGHDT and CDR2 is YYEEEE in the germline V gene. CDR3 length: 17 amino acids. V lost 3 bases, J lost 4 bases, and 12 bases stayed unmatched. The CDR3 spells CASSYRQGAYDSTEAFF. The DNA of the CDR3 is TGTGCCAGCAGCTACCGACAGGGGGCTTATGATAGCACTGAAGCTTTCTTT.

This clonotype was recorded many times. The chain uses TRBV21-1 and TRBJ1-5. TRBV21-1 is flagged as a pseudogene. This CDR3 is built from 12 residues. Written as DNA, the CDR3 is TGTGCCAGCAGCAAAGCAGATCAGCCCCAGCATTTT. This gives the protein CASSKADQPQHF.

In this sample, this clonotype turned up many times. The V gene is TRBV27, the J gene TRBJ2-3; no firm D call. The CDR3 covers 14 residues. Germline assignment: CDR1 MNHEY and CDR2 SMNVEV (reference sequence). V shed 6 bases and J shed 0 bases, with 10 bases lying between them. Here the CDR3 DNA reads TGTGCCAGCAGATCCGGTACTAGCACAGATACGCAGTATTTT. This codes for CASRSGTSTDTQYF.

This clonotype has just a few counts. DNA of the CDR3: TGTGCCAGCAGCCAAGAACTAGCGGGCCTATATGGTGAGCAGTTCTTC. Its protein product is CASSQELAGLYGEQFF. The J gene is TRBJ2-1, the V gene TRBV4-2, with 9 bases that match TRBD2. Germline V gene lookup returns CDR1 LGHNA and CDR2 YNFKEQ. V lost 0 bases to trimming and J lost 9 bases; unmatched junction nucleotides: 9. There are 16 residues in the CDR3.

At least ten counts were recorded for this clonotype. V gene TRBV7-9 combines with J gene TRBJ2-7, with D perhaps given as TRBD1 or TRBD2 (6 bases each). Trimming pared 5 bases from V and 2 bases from J, leaving 10 bases between. The germline V gene encodes CDR1 SEHNR and CDR2 FQNEAQ (reference sequence). This CDR3 is 13 amino acids long. The CDR3 DNA reads as TGTGCCAGCAGCGGGGGCGGGGCCTACGAGCAGTACTTC. This sequence encodes CASSGGGAYEQYF.

The gene calls are TRBV20-1 and TRBJ1-5; D possibly corresponds to TRBD1 (5 bases). The V end lost 3 bases, the J end lost 2 bases, and 14 bases lay between the germline ends. The CDR3 extends over 15 amino acids. Germline-derived CDR1 and CDR2 are DFQATT and SNEGSKA (reference sequence). CDR3 loop: CSASSSRVGNQPQHF. For the CDR3, the DNA is TGCAGTGCTAGTTCCTCCAGGGTCGGCAATCAGCCCCAGCATTTT.

This chain connects TRBV3-1 to TRBJ2-7, with D possibly called TRBD1 or TRBD2 (5 bases each). The CDR3 has 15 residues. Germline V lookup: CDR1 LGHDT, CDR2 YNNKEL (reference sequence). V was trimmed by 2 bases and J by 6 bases, leaving 17 bases between them. CDR3 nucleotides: TGTGCCAGCAGCCAAAACCCCGGGACGGTCCTCGAGCAGTACTTC. Protein sequence: CASSQNPGTVLEQYF.

This clonotype was observed many times. The rearrangement joins TRBV2 to TRBJ2-5; the D is unclear. Germline CDR1 is SNHLY and CDR2 is FYNNEI. V lost 1 base and J 6 bases, leaving 0 bases between the germline ends. The length of the CDR3 is 10 residues. CDR3 region: CASSEETQYF. Here the CDR3 DNA reads TGTGCCAGCAGTGAAGAGACCCAGTACTTC.

The rearrangement links TRBV19 to TRBJ2-7; D is possibly TRBD2 (6 bases). V lost 3 bases and J lost 2, with 11 bases in between. CDR3 length: 14 residues. CDR1 is LNHDA, CDR2 SQIVND, per germline (reference sequence). Written as DNA, the CDR3 is TGTGCCAGTAGTATTACGGGGGACGCCTACGAGCAGTACTTC. It translates to CASSITGDAYEQYF.

There are a few counts of this clonotype. The rearrangement joins TRBV6-5 to TRBJ2-7; D tentatively reads TRBD1 or TRBD2 (6 bases each). The CDR3 is 14 amino acids. CDR1 MNHEY and CDR2 SVGAGI come from the germline V gene. Deletions cut 1 base from V and 5 bases from J, with 12 bases between. The chain's CDR3 is CASSYFSGEDEQYF. CDR3 sequence (DNA): TGTGCCAGCAGTTACTTTTCAGGGGAGGACGAGCAGTACTTC.

This clonotype was seen a handful of times. The V gene is TRBV7-9, the J gene TRBJ2-2, with 11 nucleotides matching TRBD2. V lost 5 bases to trimming and J lost 0 bases; unmatched junction nucleotides: 11. CDR1 and CDR2 from the germline V gene are SEHNR and FQNEAQ (reference sequence). The CDR3 length is 19 residues. CDR3 amino acids: CASSRTGTSGFPNTGELFF. In DNA form, the CDR3 reads TGTGCCAGCAGCCGAACCGGGACTAGCGGATTCCCGAACACCGGGGAGCTGTTTTTT.